The 25 T cell receptor beta chains listed next were all sequenced from one sample in a study of identical twins. TCRdb recomputed calls from the 5' RACE reads with MiXCR, one row per CDR3 protein. The sample lists 1.5 million or so distinct CDR3 sequences; under 35% were seen once. The sample comprised cord blood. The receptor source for this set is a newborn girl in good health.

Comment on this clonotype: At one of its ends the junction is not consistent with the germline gene, which may arise from a read error. The chain couples TRBV10-3 to TRBJ2-1; D may be TRBD2 (6 bases). Germline lookup yields CDR1 ENHRY and CDR2 SYGVKD. The length of the CDR3 is 16 residues. The CDR3 here is CAIGEVTAGPYNEQFF. CDR3 coding DNA: TGTGCCATCGGTGAGGTGACTGCGGGACCCTACAATGAGCAGTTCTTC.

The CDR3 DNA reads TGTGCCAGCACGAACAGGGCAGAAAAACTGTTTTTT. Translation: CASTNRAEKLFF. The rearrangement joins TRBV6-2 or TRBV6-3 to TRBJ1-4, with D possibly matching TRBD1 (6 bases). The germline gives CDR1 MNHEY, CDR2 SVGEGT. The CDR3 is 12 amino acids. V was cut by 7 bases and J by 8 bases, with 11 bases left in between.

This rearrangement joins TRBV20-1 to TRBJ2-2; TRBD1 or TRBD2 may be the D gene (6 bases each). V was cut by 2 bases and J by 6 bases, with 13 bases left in between. Germline V CDR1 and CDR2: DFQATT, SNEGSKA (reference sequence). The CDR3 is 14 residues long. CDR3 sequence (DNA): TGCAGTGCTAGACTGGGGGGCCGTTCCGGGGAGCTGTTTTTT. Amino acids: CSARLGGRSGELFF.

The rearrangement links TRBV6-5 to TRBJ2-1; a possible D gene is TRBD2 (5 bases). The last part of the DNA fits TRBJ2-7 better; the J call may be wrong. From germline, CDR1 is MNHEY and CDR2 SVGAGI. This CDR3 spans 12 amino acids. CDR3 region: CATGGSYNEQYF. The CDR3 coding sequence is TGTGCCACCGGAGGATCCTACAATGAGCAGTACTTC.

This clonotype was seen many times. Germline and junction disagree at one end, which may indicate a read error. The V and J genes are TRBV5-1 and TRBJ2-1; 7 bases align to TRBD2. Germline-derived CDR1 and CDR2 are SGHRS and YFSETQ. The CDR3 length is 14 residues. The CDR3 loop is CASSSSGAYNEQFF. The CDR3, as DNA: TGTGCCAGCAGTTCTAGCGGAGCATACAATGAGCAGTTCTTC.

This clonotype was observed at least ten times. The chain employs TRBV6-1 and TRBJ1-2; D is undetermined. CDR1 is MNHNS and CDR2 is SASEGT in the germline V gene. V lost 6 bases, J lost 0 bases, and 17 bases lay in between. The CDR3 consists of 16 residues. The CDR3 nucleotides are TGTGCCAGCAGCCCCCAGATTCTAACAGCTAACTATGGCTACACCTTC. It yields the protein CASSPQILTANYGYTF.

The rearrangement links TRBV12-3 or TRBV12-4 to TRBJ1-5, with a possible D match to TRBD1 (6 bases). The CDR3 contains 15 residues. The V end lost 5 bases, the J end lost 0 bases, and 11 bases lay between the germline ends. CDR3 sequence (DNA): TGTGCCAGCAGTCGACAGGCTCATAGCAATCAGCCCCAGCATTTT. This gives the protein CASSRQAHSNQPQHF.

The rearrangement uses TRBV11-1 and TRBJ2-3; no clear D. Trimming pared 5 bases from V and 1 base from J, leaving 13 bases between. Per germline, CDR1 SGHAT and CDR2 FQDESV (reference sequence). This CDR3 comprises 15 residues. The CDR3 region has the DNA TGTGCCAGCAGCCCCTACGGGTTGCGCACAGATACGCAGTATTTT. Protein: CASSPYGLRTDTQYF.

This clonotype was observed a few times. The chain combines TRBV20-1 with TRBJ1-1; D possibly corresponds to TRBD1 (6 bases). The CDR3 loop spans 13 amino acids. Trimming removed 1 base at V and 5 bases at J, with 11 bases between. Germline V gives CDR1 DFQATT, CDR2 SNEGSKA (reference sequence). CDR3 sequence reads: CSARGQGRTEAFF. CDR3 in DNA: TGCAGTGCTAGAGGCCAGGGGAGGACTGAAGCTTTCTTT.

This clonotype has only a few counts. The chain carries TRBV28 and TRBJ2-1; no clear D gene. Trimming left V 3 bases short and J 3 bases short, with 6 bases between. Germline loops: CDR1 MDHEN, CDR2 SYDVKM. The CDR3 is 13 amino acids. In DNA form, the CDR3 reads TGTGCCAGCAGTTTGTGGGACTACAATGAGCAGTTCTTC. This gives the protein CASSLWDYNEQFF.

This chain links TRBV7-8 with TRBJ2-3; the D is unclear. V lost 1 base to trimming and J lost 2 bases, with 13 bases between them. This CDR3 has 16 residues. Germline V gene sequence: CDR1 SGHVS, CDR2 FQNEAQ. CDR3 in amino acids: CASSLESGWATDTQYF. CDR3 bases: TGTGCCAGCAGCTTAGAGAGTGGGTGGGCCACAGATACGCAGTATTTT.

This clonotype was picked up a small number of times. This rearrangement joins TRBV18 to TRBJ1-1; no clear D. Trimming removed 2 bases from V and 0 bases from J, with 10 bases in between. The CDR3 contains 15 residues. Per germline, CDR1 KGHSH and CDR2 LQKENI. CDR3 amino acids: CASSPTEGMNTEAFF. The CDR3 DNA reads TGTGCCAGCTCACCAACGGAGGGCATGAACACTGAAGCTTTCTTT.

This clonotype was seen only a few times. The chain carries TRBV4-1 and TRBJ2-1; 11 bases line up with TRBD2. J gave up 9 bases and V 4 bases, and 5 bases lay outside the gene matches. The germline V gene encodes CDR1 MGHRA and CDR2 YSYEKL. This CDR3 comprises 14 residues. DNA for the CDR3: TGCGCCAGCAGCCGAACTAGCGGGAGTATTGAGCAGTTCTTC. Translating it yields CASSRTSGSIEQFF.

This clonotype was counted a few times. The V and J genes are TRBV7-2 and TRBJ1-1; TRBD1 might be the D (6 bases). The V end was cut by 0 bases, the J end by 5 bases, with 22 bases between. Germline lookup yields CDR1 SGHTA and CDR2 FQGNSA. The CDR3 extends over 18 amino acids. In DNA, the CDR3 is TGTGCCAGCAGCTTAGCGCTCCTAACAGGGACTTTGGGTACTGAAGCTTTCTTT. Translating gives CASSLALLTGTLGTEAFF.

The rearrangement links TRBV6-5 to TRBJ1-1; D gene unclear. CDR3 length equals 14 residues. Germline V gives CDR1 MNHEY, CDR2 SVGAGI. Trimming pared 0 bases from V and 0 bases from J, leaving 5 bases between. CDR3 in DNA: TGTGCCAGCAGTTACTCCTCCATGAACACTGAAGCTTTCTTT. Translated: CASSYSSMNTEAFF.

This clonotype was seen a few times. This chain links TRBV4-1 with TRBJ1-1; D is ambiguous. Germline V lookup: CDR1 MGHRA, CDR2 YSYEKL. The CDR3 spans 15 residues. Between the trimmed V and J ends, which lost 4 bases and 6 bases, there was a span of 18 bases. CDR3 DNA sequence: TGCGCCAGCAGCCCTCCCGGACCTTTTCTCGCTGAAGCTTTCTTT. It is translated as CASSPPGPFLAEAFF.

V gene TRBV7-2 combines with J gene TRBJ2-2; TRBD2 matches at 7 bases. V lost 0 bases and J lost 6; bases outside the gene matches: 4. CDR3 length: 15 amino acids. The germline V gene encodes CDR1 SGHTA and CDR2 FQGNSA. The CDR3 loop reads CASSLARERPGELFF. DNA for the CDR3: TGTGCCAGCAGCTTAGCGCGGGAGAGGCCCGGGGAGCTGTTTTTT.

The chain has TRBV5-1 and TRBJ2-1; D gene unclear. Deletions cut 3 bases from V and 9 bases from J, with 19 bases between. The CDR3 is 15 residues long. CDR1 is SGHRS and CDR2 is YFSETQ in the germline V gene. Written as DNA, the CDR3 is TGCGCCAGCAGCTCCATCCCCCGGGTGGACCTTGAGCAGTTCTTC. Its protein is CASSSIPRVDLEQFF. The full variable domain, in which reference TRBV5-1 and TRBJ2-1 provide the parts outside the CDR3, is KAGVTQTPRYLIKTRGQQVTLSCSPISGHRSVSWYQQTPGQGLQFLFEYFSETQRNKGNFPGRFSGRQFSNSRSEMNVSTLELGDSALYLCASSSIPRVDLEQFFGPGTRLTVL.

This clonotype was detected only a few times. This chain connects TRBV5-1 to TRBJ2-3; D not resolved. The CDR3 extends over 16 amino acids. Germline V gene sequence: CDR1 SGHRS, CDR2 YFSETQ. The V gene lost 3 bases and the J gene lost 1 base, with 15 bases spanning the gap. CDR3 region: CASSSRFVWGTDTQYF. The CDR3 region has the DNA TGCGCCAGCAGCTCGCGTTTTGTGTGGGGCACAGATACGCAGTATTTT. The whole variable domain, remainder taken from reference TRBV5-1 and TRBJ2-3, is KAGVTQTPRYLIKTRGQQVTLSCSPISGHRSVSWYQQTPGQGLQFLFEYFSETQRNKGNFPGRFSGRQFSNSRSEMNVSTLELGDSALYLCASSSRFVWGTDTQYFGPGTRLTVL.

This clonotype occurred many times. The chain joins TRBV27 to TRBJ2-7; 7 bases agree with TRBD1. This CDR3 is built from 14 residues. CDR1 and CDR2 from the germline V gene are MNHEY and SMNVEV (reference sequence). V shed 5 bases and J 6 bases; nucleotides not matched to a gene: 10. The CDR3 reads CASSHYRTGVEQYF. The DNA of the CDR3 is TGTGCCAGCAGTCACTATAGAACAGGGGTCGAGCAGTACTTC.

The chain carries TRBV20-1 and TRBJ2-1; 10 bases are shared with TRBD2. This CDR3 is built from 15 residues. Germline V gene sequence: CDR1 DFQATT, CDR2 SNEGSKA (reference sequence). With V trimmed by 3 bases and J by 6 bases, 8 bases remained unmatched. In DNA, the CDR3 is TGCAGTGCTAGTCTACTAGCGGGGTTTGTCAATGAGCAGTTCTTC. Translated, it gives CSASLLAGFVNEQFF.

As for this clonotype: At one boundary the junction diverges from the germline segment, which might be a read error. The V call is TRBV20-1, the J call TRBJ1-4; TRBD1 matches 8 bases. The germline V gene has CDR1 DFQATT and CDR2 SNEGSKA (reference sequence). This CDR3 spans 14 amino acids. The CDR3 reads CSAPRQGAGEKMFF. CDR3 coding DNA: TGCAGTGCTCCCCGTCAGGGGGCAGGGGAAAAAATGTTTTTT.

This sequence joins TRBV25-1 and TRBJ1-5; D gene ambiguous. Trimming took 2 bases from V and 5 from J, leaving 16 bases between them. This CDR3 has 16 amino acids. The V gene's germline CDR1 is MGHDK and CDR2 SYGVNS. CDR3 in DNA: TGTGCCAGCAGTGAAAACGTTCATGGATCAGATCAGCCCCAGCATTTT. Residues: CASSENVHGSDQPQHF.

Worth noting for this clonotype: At one boundary the junction diverges from the germline segment, which might be a read error. The rearrangement joins TRBV14 to TRBJ2-5, with D hard to call. Germline V gene data show CDR1 as SGHDN and CDR2 as FVKESK. The CDR3 is 17 residues long. The CDR3 region has the DNA TGTACCAGCAGCCAAGTTTCATTGAGGCCTTCCCAAGAGACCCAGTACTTC. Its translation is CTSSQVSLRPSQETQYF.

This sequence joins TRBV29-1 and TRBJ2-5, with D hard to call. Germline V lookup: CDR1 SQVTM, CDR2 ANQGSEA. This CDR3 contains 12 residues. V dropped 2 bases and J dropped 3 bases, with 7 bases sitting between them. Here the CDR3 reads CSVEWTEETQYF. The CDR3 nucleotides are TGCAGCGTTGAATGGACGGAAGAGACCCAGTACTTC.